One sample yielded the 26 T cell receptor beta chains listed below, sequenced in a study of shared clonotypes between healthy human individuals. TCRdb's copy holds only in-frame clones and misses some; the assay was immunoSEQ multiplex PCR. The data contain fewer than 850,000 clones, about three quarters of them singletons. Sequencing used memory CD4+ T cells sorted from blood. As for subset: CD45RA-negative fraction. Every receptor here comes from a woman between 25 and 40 years old in good health.

This clone was seen a handful of times. The chain carries TRBV7-8 and TRBJ2-7; possible D gene TRBD2, 7 bases. The CDR3 has 15 residues. V shed 8 bases and J shed 1 base, with 18 bases lying between them. Germline CDR1 SGHVS, CDR2 FQNEAQ. The DNA of the CDR3 is TGTGCCAGCTCCCGCAGGGAGGGGGTTTCCTACGAGCAGTACTTC. It codes for CASSRREGVSYEQYF.

V and J are TRBV29-1 and TRBJ2-2; D is perhaps TRBD1 (6 bases). The germline CDR1 and CDR2 sequences are SQVTM and ANQGSEA. With 6 bases removed from V and 0 bases from J, the gap between germline ends came to 14 bases. This CDR3 spans 15 amino acids. The CDR3 loop is CSVQPRGTNTGELFF. The CDR3 DNA sequence: TGCAGCGTACAACCCAGGGGTACGAACACCGGGGAGCTGTTTTTT.

This rearrangement joins TRBV6-5 to TRBJ2-2; D is uncertain. This CDR3 has 14 amino acids. Germline V gene data show CDR1 as MNHEY and CDR2 as SVGAGI. V lost 6 bases and J 1 base, leaving 9 bases between the germline ends. Written as DNA, the CDR3 is TGTGCCAGCAGACGGACGGGGAACACCGGGGAGCTGTTTTTT. This sequence encodes CASRRTGNTGELFF.

This rearrangement joins TRBV7-2 to TRBJ1-4; TRBD1 might be the D (6 bases). CDR1 is SGHTA, CDR2 FQGNSA, per germline. V shed 6 bases and J shed 3 bases, with 14 bases lying between them. The CDR3 covers 15 residues. In nucleotides, the CDR3 is TGTGCCAGCAGGCCCACAGGGATAGCTAATGAAAAACTGTTTTTT. It codes for CASRPTGIANEKLFF. Looking up the rest from reference TRBV7-2 and TRBJ1-4 gives the full variable domain: GAGVSQSPSNKVTEKGKDVELRCDPISGHTALYWYRQSLGQGLEFLIYFQGNSAPDKSGLPSDRFSAERTGGSVSTLTIQRTQQEDSAVYLCASRPTGIANEKLFFGSGTQLSVL.

This chain links TRBV28 with TRBJ2-1, with D tentatively TRBD2 (6 bases). The CDR3 extends over 13 amino acids. V lost 4 bases, J lost 6 bases, and 10 bases lay in between. Germline CDR1 reads MDHEN; CDR2 reads SYDVKM. Here the CDR3 DNA reads TGTGCCAGCAGTTGGTCCGGGGGCAATGAGCAGTTCTTC. It yields the protein CASSWSGGNEQFF.

A few counts support this clone. The identical CDR3 is also encoded by other nucleotide sequences in the sample. This chain uses TRBV6-1 with TRBJ2-1; 7 nucleotides align to TRBD1. V dropped 3 bases and J dropped 1; count of bases not matched to a gene: 3. CDR3 length: 15 amino acids. Germline CDR1 and CDR2: MNHNS and SASEGT. CDR3 in DNA: TGTGCCAGCAGTGAGGGCAGGGGGTCCTACAATGAGCAGTTCTTC. Encoded protein: CASSEGRGSYNEQFF.

V and J are TRBV28 and TRBJ2-2; 10 bases are shared with TRBD1. In germline, CDR1 is MDHEN, CDR2 SYDVKM. V was pared by 6 bases and J by 6 bases, with 13 bases of the junction left unmatched. The CDR3 extends over 17 amino acids. The CDR3 bases are TGTGCCAGCAGCCTTCAATCCGGGACAGGGGCTCCCGGGGAGCTGTTTTTT. It codes for CASSLQSGTGAPGELFF.

This chain joins TRBV5-5 and TRBJ2-1; 7 bases agree with TRBD2. Trimming cost V 4 bases and J 1 base; bases outside gene matches: 5. This CDR3 spans 15 amino acids. Looked up from germline, CDR1 is SGHKS and CDR2 is YYEKEE (reference sequence). This chain's CDR3 is CASSQRDGSYNEQFF. Here the CDR3 DNA reads TGTGCCAGCAGCCAGCGGGACGGGTCCTACAATGAGCAGTTCTTC. The full variable domain, completed using reference TRBV5-5 and TRBJ2-1, is DAGVTQSPTHLIKTRGQQVTLRCSPISGHKSVSWYQQVLGQGPQFIFQYYEKEERGRGNFPDRFSARQFPNYSSELNVNALLLGDSALYLCASSQRDGSYNEQFFGPGTRLTVL.

Only a few counts were recorded for this clone. This chain connects TRBV28 to TRBJ1-4; no firm D call. The germline V gene encodes CDR1 MDHEN and CDR2 SYDVKM. The CDR3 sequence is 12 residues long. Trimming removed 5 bases from V and 5 bases from J, with 6 bases in between. The CDR3 here is CASSPWNEKLFF. CDR3 bases: TGTGCCAGCAGTCCATGGAATGAAAAACTGTTTTTT.

The J gene is TRBJ2-7, the V gene TRBV5-1; D not certain. The CDR3 extends over 16 amino acids. Germline V gene lookup returns CDR1 SGHRS and CDR2 YFSETQ. Between the trimmed V and J ends, which lost 0 bases and 5 bases, there was a span of 18 bases. CDR3 DNA: TGCGCCAGCAGCTTGGAGCCAGGCGTTCAATACCACGAGCAGTACTTC. Its translation: CASSLEPGVQYHEQYF.

With regard to this clone: An end of the junction differs from the germline gene, which may be a read error. The chain links TRBV4-2 to TRBJ2-7; 9 nucleotides match TRBD1. Germline CDR1 LGHNA, CDR2 YNFKEQ. This CDR3 has 15 residues. This CDR3 reads CASSQAGTGFLEQHF. In DNA, the CDR3 is TGTGCCAGCAGCCAAGCCGGGACAGGGTTTCTTGAGCAGCACTTC.

The V and J genes are TRBV11-3 and TRBJ2-3; maybe TRBD2 (5 bases). Germline V gene data show CDR1 as SGHNT and CDR2 as YENEEA. The CDR3 loop spans 14 amino acids. V was pared by 5 bases and J by 2 bases, with 11 bases between. In nucleotides, the CDR3 is TGTGCCAGCAGCAGGACTGCTAACACAGATACGCAGTATTTT. This sequence encodes CASSRTANTDTQYF.

V usage is TRBV7-6 and J usage is TRBJ2-7; 13 nucleotides agree with TRBD2. The trim removed 5 bases at V and 1 base at J, leaving 5 bases unmatched. CDR1 and CDR2 (germline): SGHVS, FNYEAQ. The CDR3 is 16 residues long. This chain's CDR3 is CASSLGLAGASYEQYF. CDR3 nucleotides: TGTGCCAGCAGCCTAGGACTAGCGGGAGCATCCTACGAGCAGTACTTC.

The chain recombines TRBV19 with TRBJ1-5; 10 bases align to TRBD1. J lost 7 bases, V lost 5 bases, and 5 bases had no gene match. The CDR3 extends over 14 amino acids. CDR1 is LNHDA, CDR2 SQIVND, per germline (reference sequence). The CDR3 here is CASSRQGAWQPQHF. The CDR3 region has the DNA TGTGCCAGTAGTCGACAGGGGGCCTGGCAGCCCCAGCATTTT.

The CDR3 nucleotides read TGCAGCGTTACCGGGGGGGCCTACGAGCAGTACTTC. It yields the protein CSVTGGAYEQYF. V is TRBV29-1 and J is TRBJ2-7; TRBD2 matches 8 bases. With 5 bases clipped from V and 2 bases from J, the junction kept 2 bases outside the gene matches. The CDR3 length is 12 residues. The germline gives CDR1 SQVTM, CDR2 ANQGSEA.

The V gene is TRBV6-1, the J gene TRBJ1-5; no reliable D call. The CDR3 runs to 16 residues. Trimming left V 3 bases short and J 5 bases short, with 17 bases between. CDR1 and CDR2 (germline): MNHNS, SASEGT. CDR3 coding DNA: TGTGCCAGCAGTGATCGTAAAGGAGAGGTCTATCAGCCCCAGCATTTT. It specifies CASSDRKGEVYQPQHF.

The chain is built from TRBV14 and TRBJ2-3, with 10 bases identical to TRBD2. Germline V gene data show CDR1 as SGHDN and CDR2 as FVKESK. The CDR3 contains 18 residues. V dropped 0 bases and J dropped 4; count of bases not matched to a gene: 10. The CDR3 loop is CASSQDRASGRAADTQYF. In DNA form, the CDR3 reads TGTGCCAGCAGCCAAGATCGGGCAAGCGGGAGGGCCGCAGATACGCAGTATTTT.

The gene calls are TRBV10-3 and TRBJ2-5; 10 bases fit TRBD1. The end of the DNA fits TRBJ2-7 better, so the J call may be wrong. This CDR3 contains 14 residues. CDR1 is ENHRY and CDR2 is SYGVKD in the germline V gene. The CDR3 coding sequence is TGTGCCATCAGCCCCGGGACAGGGGCCGACGAGCAGTACTTC. As protein: CAISPGTGADEQYF.

This chain connects TRBV4-1 to TRBJ2-3, with 10 bases lining up with TRBD2. CDR1 and CDR2 from the germline V gene are MGHRA and YSYEKL. CDR3 length equals 18 residues. J lost 0 bases, V lost 1 base, and 7 bases had no gene match. The CDR3 coding sequence is TGCGCCAGCAGCCAAGTCAAAGGAGCGGGAGGGAGCACAGATACGCAGTATTTT. Its translation is CASSQVKGAGGSTDTQYF.

This chain links TRBV6-1 with TRBJ1-2, with 7 bases matching TRBD1. This CDR3 region has 15 residues. V lost 4 bases, J lost 0 bases, and 5 bases stayed unmatched. Germline values: CDR1 MNHNS, CDR2 SASEGT. This CDR3 reads CASSATGDANYGYTF. DNA of the CDR3: TGTGCCAGCAGTGCAACAGGGGACGCTAACTATGGCTACACCTTC.

This sequence joins TRBV2 and TRBJ2-2; TRBD1 is a possible D gene (6 bases). The germline CDR1 and CDR2 sequences are SNHLY and FYNNEI. V lost 11 bases and J lost 4, with 17 bases in between. The CDR3 length is 14 residues. The CDR3 DNA reads TGTGCCGGCCAACAGGGCTCGGCCACCGGGGAGCTGTTTTTT. Amino acids: CAGQQGSATGELFF.

The chain employs TRBV20-1 and TRBJ2-1; no firm D call. V was pared by 1 base and J by 7 bases, with 5 bases between. The germline gives CDR1 DFQATT, CDR2 SNEGSKA (reference sequence). CDR3 length: 11 amino acids. The CDR3 here is CSARGTNEQFF. CDR3 DNA: TGCAGTGCTAGAGGGACGAATGAGCAGTTCTTC.

V gene TRBV4-1 combines with J gene TRBJ2-7; TRBD1 or TRBD2 may be the D gene (5 bases each). The ends were cut back, 1 base at V and 2 bases at J, with 12 bases in the middle. The CDR3 is 15 residues long. Germline V CDR1 and CDR2: MGHRA, YSYEKL. CDR3 in amino acids: CASSQGGDKTYEQYF. CDR3 coding DNA: TGCGCCAGCAGCCAAGGAGGGGATAAAACCTACGAGCAGTACTTC.

This sequence joins TRBV5-1 and TRBJ2-3; 8 bases align to TRBD1. V lost 4 bases to trimming and J lost 4 bases; unmatched junction nucleotides: 8. Germline V gives CDR1 SGHRS, CDR2 YFSETQ. The CDR3 runs to 15 residues. The CDR3 here is CASSQRQGPSDTQYF. CDR3 nucleotide sequence: TGCGCCAGCAGCCAAAGACAGGGGCCGTCAGATACGCAGTATTTT.

The V call is TRBV5-4, the J call TRBJ2-2, with 10 bases lining up with TRBD2. The ends lost 1 base at V and 0 bases at J; junction bases unmatched: 3. The V gene's germline CDR1 is SGHNT and CDR2 YYREEE (reference sequence). The CDR3 extends over 17 amino acids. CDR3 coding DNA: TGTGCCAGCAGCTTGAAGACTAGCGGGTCGAACACCGGGGAGCTGTTTTTT. The encoded protein is CASSLKTSGSNTGELFF.

This chain joins TRBV7-2 and TRBJ2-7; D remains ambiguous. Germline V gene lookup returns CDR1 SGHTA and CDR2 FQGNSA. The CDR3 is 14 amino acids. Deletions cut 1 base from V and 3 bases from J, with 10 bases between. The CDR3 spells CASSLDPRVYEQYF. The CDR3 nucleotides read TGTGCCAGCAGCTTAGATCCCAGAGTCTACGAGCAGTACTTC.